The table lists the clone carrying this TCR beta chain with a few counts. Per germline, CDR1 SGHRS and CDR2 YFSETQ. The CDR3 has 15 amino acids. The entry originates in a study of blood T cells in healthy people across ages. It was with a sample-barcoded 5' primer and a J-beta primer mix that a second PCR of about 7 to 12 cycles was run. One entry per CDR3 protein, called by TCRdb with MiXCR from the 5' RACE reads. The sample includes 700,000 to 850,000 distinct CDR3 sequences, about 53% seen only once; the top ten take approximately 40%. The chain couples TRBV5-1 to TRBJ2-4, with TRBD2 matching over 9 bases. Gene TRBJ2-7 matches the end of the DNA better, so the J call may be wrong. The sample consisted of blood. This TCR came from a man older than 75 in good health. CDR3 region: CASSPWTSANDEQYF. The CDR3 DNA follows: TGCGCCAGCAGCCCCTGGACTAGCGCTAACGACGAGCAGTACTTC.